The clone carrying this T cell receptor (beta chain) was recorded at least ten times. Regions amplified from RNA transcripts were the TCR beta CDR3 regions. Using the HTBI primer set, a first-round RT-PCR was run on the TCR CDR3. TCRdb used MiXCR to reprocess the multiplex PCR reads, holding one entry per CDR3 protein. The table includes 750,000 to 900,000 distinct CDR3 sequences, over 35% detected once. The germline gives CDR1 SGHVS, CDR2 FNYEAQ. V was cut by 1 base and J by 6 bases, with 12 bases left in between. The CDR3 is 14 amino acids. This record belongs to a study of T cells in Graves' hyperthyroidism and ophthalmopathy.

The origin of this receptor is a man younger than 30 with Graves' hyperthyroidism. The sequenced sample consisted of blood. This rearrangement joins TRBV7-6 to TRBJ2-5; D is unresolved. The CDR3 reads CASSLGLVGQTQYF. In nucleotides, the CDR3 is TGTGCCAGCAGCTTAGGTCTAGTAGGACAGACCCAGTACTTC.